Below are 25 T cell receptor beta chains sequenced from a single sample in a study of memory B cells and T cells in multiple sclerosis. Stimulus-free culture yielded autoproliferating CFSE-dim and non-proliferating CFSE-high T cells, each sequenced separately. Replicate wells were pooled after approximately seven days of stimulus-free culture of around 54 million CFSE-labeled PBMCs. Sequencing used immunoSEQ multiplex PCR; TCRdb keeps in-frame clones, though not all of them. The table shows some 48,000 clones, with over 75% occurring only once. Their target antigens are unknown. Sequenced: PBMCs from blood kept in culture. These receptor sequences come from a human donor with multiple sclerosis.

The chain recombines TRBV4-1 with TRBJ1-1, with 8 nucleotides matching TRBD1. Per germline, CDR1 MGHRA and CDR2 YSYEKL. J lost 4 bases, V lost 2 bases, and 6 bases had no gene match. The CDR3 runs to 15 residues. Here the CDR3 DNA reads TGCGCCAGCAGCCAATCCGGGACAGGCTCCACTGAAGCTTTCTTT. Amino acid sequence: CASSQSGTGSTEAFF.

In DNA form, the CDR3 reads TGTGCCAGCAGCGTAGGGCCAGAAACTAATGAAAAACTGTTTTTT. Translating it yields CASSVGPETNEKLFF. The rearrangement uses TRBV9 and TRBJ1-4, with D unresolved. The ends were cut back, 0 bases at V and 1 base at J, with 7 bases in the middle. Germline V gives CDR1 SGDLS, CDR2 YYNGEE. This CDR3 comprises 15 residues.

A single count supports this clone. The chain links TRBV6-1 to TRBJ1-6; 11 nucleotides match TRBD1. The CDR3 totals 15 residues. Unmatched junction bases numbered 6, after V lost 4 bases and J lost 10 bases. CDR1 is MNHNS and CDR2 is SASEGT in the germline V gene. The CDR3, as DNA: TGTGCCAGCAGTGGCCTGGACAGGGGGCGATCACCCCTCCACTTT. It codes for CASSGLDRGRSPLHF.

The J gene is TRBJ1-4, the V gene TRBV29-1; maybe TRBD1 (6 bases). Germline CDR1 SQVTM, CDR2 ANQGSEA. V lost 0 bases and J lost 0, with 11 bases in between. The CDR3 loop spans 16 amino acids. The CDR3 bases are TGCAGCGTTGAAGATGGGGACACTGCAACTAATGAAAAACTGTTTTTT. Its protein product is CSVEDGDTATNEKLFF. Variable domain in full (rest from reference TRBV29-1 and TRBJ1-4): SAVISQKPSRDICQRGTSLTIQCQVDSQVTMMFWYRQQPGQSLTLIATANQGSEATYESGFVIDKFPISRPNLTFSTLTVSNMSPEDSSIYLCSVEDGDTATNEKLFFGSGTQLSVL.

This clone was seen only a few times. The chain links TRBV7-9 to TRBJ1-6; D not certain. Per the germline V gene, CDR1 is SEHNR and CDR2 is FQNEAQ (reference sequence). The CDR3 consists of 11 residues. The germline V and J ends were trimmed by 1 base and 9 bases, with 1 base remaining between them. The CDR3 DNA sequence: TGTGCCAGCAGCTTAGTTTCACCCCTCCACTTT. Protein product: CASSLVSPLHF.

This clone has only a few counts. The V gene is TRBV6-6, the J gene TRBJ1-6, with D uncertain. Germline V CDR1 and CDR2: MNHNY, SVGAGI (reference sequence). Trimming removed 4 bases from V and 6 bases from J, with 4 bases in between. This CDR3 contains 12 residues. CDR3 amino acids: CASSLANSPLHF. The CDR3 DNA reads TGTGCCAGCAGTTTGGCTAATTCACCCCTCCACTTT.

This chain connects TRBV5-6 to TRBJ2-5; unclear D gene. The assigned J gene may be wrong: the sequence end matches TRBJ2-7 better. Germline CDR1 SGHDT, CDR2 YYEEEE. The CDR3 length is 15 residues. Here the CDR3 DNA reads TGTGCCAGCAGCTTGGCCGGCAGGCCTGCCTACGAGCAGTACTTC. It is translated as CASSLAGRPAYEQYF.

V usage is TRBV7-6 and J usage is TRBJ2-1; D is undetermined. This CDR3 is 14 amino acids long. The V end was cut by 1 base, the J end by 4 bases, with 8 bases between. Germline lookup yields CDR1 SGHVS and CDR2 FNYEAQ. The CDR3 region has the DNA TGTGCCAGCAGCTTAGTTCCGGCATACAATGAGCAGTTCTTC. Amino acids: CASSLVPAYNEQFF.

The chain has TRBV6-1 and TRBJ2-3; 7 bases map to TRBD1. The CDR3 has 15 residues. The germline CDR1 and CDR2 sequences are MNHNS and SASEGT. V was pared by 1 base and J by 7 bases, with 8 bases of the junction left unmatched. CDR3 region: CASSEGGTVLYTQYF. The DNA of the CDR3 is TGTGCCAGCAGTGAAGGAGGGACAGTCTTGTATACGCAGTATTTT.

CDR3 in DNA: TGTGCCAGCAGCCAACAGGGAAACTCCTACAATGAGCAGTTCTTC. This gives the protein CASSQQGNSYNEQFF. The rearrangement links TRBV7-2 to TRBJ2-1; a possible D gene is TRBD1 (6 bases). V shed 5 bases and J shed 0 bases, with 11 bases lying between them. This CDR3 spans 15 amino acids. Germline CDR1 is SGHTA and CDR2 is FQGNSA.

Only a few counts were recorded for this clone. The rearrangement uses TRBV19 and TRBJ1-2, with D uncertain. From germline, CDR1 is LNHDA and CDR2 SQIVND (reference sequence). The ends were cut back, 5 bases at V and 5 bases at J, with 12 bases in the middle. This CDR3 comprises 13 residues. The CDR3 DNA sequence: TGTGCCAGTAGTGAACCCCAAATATATGGCTACACCTTC. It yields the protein CASSEPQIYGYTF.

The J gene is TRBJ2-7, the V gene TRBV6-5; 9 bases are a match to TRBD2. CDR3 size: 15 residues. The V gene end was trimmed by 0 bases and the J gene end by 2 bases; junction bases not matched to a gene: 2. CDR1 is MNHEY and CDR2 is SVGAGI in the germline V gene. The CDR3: CASSYSTSGPYEQYF. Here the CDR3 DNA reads TGTGCCAGCAGTTACTCGACTAGCGGCCCCTACGAGCAGTACTTC.

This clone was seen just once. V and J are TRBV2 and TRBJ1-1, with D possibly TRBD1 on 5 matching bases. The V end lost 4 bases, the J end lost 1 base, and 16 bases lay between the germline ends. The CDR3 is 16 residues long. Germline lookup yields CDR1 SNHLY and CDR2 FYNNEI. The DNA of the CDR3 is TGTGCCAGCAGTGTTAAAATGGGACGGGGGAACACTGAAGCTTTCTTT. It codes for CASSVKMGRGNTEAFF.

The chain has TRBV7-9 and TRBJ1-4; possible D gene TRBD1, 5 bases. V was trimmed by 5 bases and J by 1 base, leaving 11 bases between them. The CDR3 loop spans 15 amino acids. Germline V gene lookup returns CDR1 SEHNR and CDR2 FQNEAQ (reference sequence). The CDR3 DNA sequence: TGTGCCAGCAGCCTGACAGTGGGAACTAATGAAAAACTGTTTTTT. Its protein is CASSLTVGTNEKLFF.

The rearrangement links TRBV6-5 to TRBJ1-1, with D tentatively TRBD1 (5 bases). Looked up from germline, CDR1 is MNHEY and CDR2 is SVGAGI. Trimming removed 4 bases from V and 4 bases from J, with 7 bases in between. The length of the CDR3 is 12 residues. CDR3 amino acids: CASSWGSTEAFF. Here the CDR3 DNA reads TGTGCCAGCAGTTGGGGGAGCACTGAAGCTTTCTTT.

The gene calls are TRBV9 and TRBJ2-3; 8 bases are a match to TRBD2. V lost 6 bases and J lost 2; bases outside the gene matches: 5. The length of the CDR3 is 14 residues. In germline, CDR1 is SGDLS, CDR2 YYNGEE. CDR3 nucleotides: TGTGCCAGCACCAGTAGCGGGGCCACAGATACGCAGTATTTT. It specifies CASTSSGATDTQYF. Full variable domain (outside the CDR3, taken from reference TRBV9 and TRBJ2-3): DSGVTQTPKHLITATGQRVTLRCSPRSGDLSVYWYQQSLDQGLQFLIQYYNGEERAKGNILERFSAQQFPDLHSELNLSSLELGDSALYFCASTSSGATDTQYFGPGTRLTVL.

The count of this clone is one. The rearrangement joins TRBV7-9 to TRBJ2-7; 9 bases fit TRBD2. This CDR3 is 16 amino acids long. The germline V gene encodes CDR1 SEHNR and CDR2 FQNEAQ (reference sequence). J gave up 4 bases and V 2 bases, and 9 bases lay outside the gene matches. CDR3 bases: TGTGCCAGCAGCTTACTTTACGGGACTAGCAGGTACGAGCAGTACTTC. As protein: CASSLLYGTSRYEQYF. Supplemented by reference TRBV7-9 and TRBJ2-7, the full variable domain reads DTGVSQNPRHKITKRGQNVTFRCDPISEHNRLYWYRQTLGQGPEFLTYFQNEAQLEKSRLLSDRFSAERPKGSFSTLEIQRTEQGDSAMYLCASSLLYGTSRYEQYFGPGTRLTVT.

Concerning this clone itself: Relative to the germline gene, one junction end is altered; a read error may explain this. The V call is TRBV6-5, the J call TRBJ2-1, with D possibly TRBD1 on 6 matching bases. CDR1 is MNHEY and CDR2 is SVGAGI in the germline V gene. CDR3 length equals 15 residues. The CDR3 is CASSYSGTSYNEQFF. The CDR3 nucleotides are TGTGCCAGCAGCTACTCCGGGACATCGTACAATGAGCAGTTCTTC.

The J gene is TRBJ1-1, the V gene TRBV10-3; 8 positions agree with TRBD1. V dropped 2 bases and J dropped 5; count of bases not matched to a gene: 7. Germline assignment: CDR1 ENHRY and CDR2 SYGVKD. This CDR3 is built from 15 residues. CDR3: CAISERDRGGTEAFF. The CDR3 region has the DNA TGTGCCATCAGTGAGCGAGACAGGGGAGGAACTGAAGCTTTCTTT.

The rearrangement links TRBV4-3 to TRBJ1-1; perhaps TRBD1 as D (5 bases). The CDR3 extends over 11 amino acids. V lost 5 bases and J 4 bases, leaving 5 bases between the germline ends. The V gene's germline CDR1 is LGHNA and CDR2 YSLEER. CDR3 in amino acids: CASSGGTEAFF. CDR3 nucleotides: TGCGCCAGCAGCGGGGGCACTGAAGCTTTCTTT.

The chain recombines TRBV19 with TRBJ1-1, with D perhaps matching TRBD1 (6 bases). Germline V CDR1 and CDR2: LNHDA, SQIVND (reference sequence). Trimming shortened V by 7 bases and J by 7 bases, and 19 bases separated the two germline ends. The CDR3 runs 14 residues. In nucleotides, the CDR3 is TGTGCCAGTACCTTAGGGACATTTGGACTTGAAGCTTTCTTT. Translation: CASTLGTFGLEAFF.

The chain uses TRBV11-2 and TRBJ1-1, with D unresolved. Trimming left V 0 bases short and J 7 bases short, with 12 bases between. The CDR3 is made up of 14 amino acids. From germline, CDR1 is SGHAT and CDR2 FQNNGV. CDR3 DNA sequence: TGTGCCAGCAGCTTAGATCAGGCAGTTGGTGAAGCTTTCTTT. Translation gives CASSLDQAVGEAFF.

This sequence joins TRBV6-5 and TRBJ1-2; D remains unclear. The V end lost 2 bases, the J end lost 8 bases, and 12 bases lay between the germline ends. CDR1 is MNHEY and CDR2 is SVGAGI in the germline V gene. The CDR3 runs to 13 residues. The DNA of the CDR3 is TGTGCCAGCAGTTACAGTGGCAGAGGGGGCTACACCTTC. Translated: CASSYSGRGGYTF.

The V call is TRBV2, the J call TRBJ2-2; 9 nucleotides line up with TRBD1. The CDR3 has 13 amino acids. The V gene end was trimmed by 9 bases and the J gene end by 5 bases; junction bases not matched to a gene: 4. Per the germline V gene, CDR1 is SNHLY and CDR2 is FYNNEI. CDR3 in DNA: TGTGCCAGTACTGGACAGGGGACCGGGGAGCTGTTTTTT. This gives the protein CASTGQGTGELFF. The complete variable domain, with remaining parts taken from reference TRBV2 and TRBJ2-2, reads EPEVTQTPSHQVTQMGQEVILRCVPISNHLYFYWYRQILGQKVEFLVSFYNNEISEKSEIFDDQFSVERPDGSNFTLKIRSTKLEDSAMYFCASTGQGTGELFFGEGSRLTVL.

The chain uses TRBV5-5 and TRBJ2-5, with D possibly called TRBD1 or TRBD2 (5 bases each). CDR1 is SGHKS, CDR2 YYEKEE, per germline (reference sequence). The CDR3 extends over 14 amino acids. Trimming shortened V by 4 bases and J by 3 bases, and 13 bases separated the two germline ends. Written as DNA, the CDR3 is TGTGCCAGCAGCCCGTCCGGGACCAAAGAGACCCAGTACTTC. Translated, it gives CASSPSGTKETQYF.